This T cell receptor (beta chain) was identified during a study of blood T cell repertoires in COVID-19. In the study overall: Donors in the United States, Italy and Spain gave samples during acute or convalescent COVID-19. Nucleic acid was either cDNA or gDNA, and it came from T cells, B-cell-depleted T cells, or PBMCs.

Profiling relied on immunoSEQ multiplex PCR, and the TCRdb table lists in-frame clones only, not all of them. Found here are roughly 230,000 clones, approximately 83% of them singletons; the top ten hold approximately 4.4%. The sample consisted of peripheral blood. This TCR derives from a man aged 50 to 60 with active or convalescent COVID-19.

CDR3 in amino acids: CASSSPGTGTYEQYF. The CDR3 coding sequence is TGTGCCAGCAGCTCGCCGGGGACAGGGACCTACGAGCAGTACTTC. This sequence joins TRBV11-1 and TRBJ2-7, with 9 bases fitting TRBD1. The CDR3 has 15 residues. With V trimmed by 4 bases and J by 2 bases, 6 bases remained unmatched. Germline V gene data show CDR1 as SGHAT and CDR2 as FQDESV (reference sequence).